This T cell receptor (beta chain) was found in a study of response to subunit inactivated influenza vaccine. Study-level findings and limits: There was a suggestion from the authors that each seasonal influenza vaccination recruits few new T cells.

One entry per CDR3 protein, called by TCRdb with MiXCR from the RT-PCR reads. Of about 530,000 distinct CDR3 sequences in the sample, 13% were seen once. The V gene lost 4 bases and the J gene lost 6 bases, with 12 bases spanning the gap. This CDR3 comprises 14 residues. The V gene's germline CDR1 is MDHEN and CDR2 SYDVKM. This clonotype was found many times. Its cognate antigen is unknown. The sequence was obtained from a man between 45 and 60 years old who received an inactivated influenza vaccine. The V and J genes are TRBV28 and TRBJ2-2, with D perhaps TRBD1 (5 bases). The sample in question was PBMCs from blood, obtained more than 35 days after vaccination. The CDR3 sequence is CASSYQGFPGELFF. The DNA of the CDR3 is TGTGCCAGCAGTTATCAGGGTTTCCCCGGGGAGCTGTTTTTT.